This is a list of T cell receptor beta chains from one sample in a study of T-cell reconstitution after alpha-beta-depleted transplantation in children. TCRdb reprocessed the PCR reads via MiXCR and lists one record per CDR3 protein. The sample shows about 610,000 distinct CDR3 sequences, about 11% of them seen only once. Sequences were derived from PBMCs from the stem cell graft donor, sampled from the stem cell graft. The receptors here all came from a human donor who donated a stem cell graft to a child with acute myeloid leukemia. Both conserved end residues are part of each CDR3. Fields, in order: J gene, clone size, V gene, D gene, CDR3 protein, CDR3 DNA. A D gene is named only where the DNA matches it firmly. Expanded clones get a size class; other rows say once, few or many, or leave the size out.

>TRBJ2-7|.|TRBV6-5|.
CASSYQGSSVEQYF
TGTGCCAGCAGTTACCAGGGGTCGTCGGTGGAGCAGTACTTC
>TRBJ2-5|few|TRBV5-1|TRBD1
CASRPGQSPETQYF
TGCGCCAGCAGACCGGGACAGAGCCCGGAGACCCAGTACTTC
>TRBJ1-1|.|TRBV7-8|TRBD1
CASSLVQGVEAFF
TGTGCCAGCAGCTTAGTTCAGGGGGTTGAAGCTTTCTTT
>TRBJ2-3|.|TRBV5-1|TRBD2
CASSLGLAGGPGLGTQYF
TGCGCCAGCAGCCTTGGACTAGCGGGAGGACCTGGATTGGGTACGCAGTATTTT
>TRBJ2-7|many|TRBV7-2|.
CASSLGQPLYEQYF
TGTGCCAGCAGCTTGGGGCAGCCCCTCTACGAGCAGTACTTC
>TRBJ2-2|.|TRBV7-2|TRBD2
CASSQPLAGARELFF
TGTGCCAGCAGCCAGCCCCTAGCGGGAGCCAGGGAGCTGTTTTTT
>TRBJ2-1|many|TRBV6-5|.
CASSYSTSYNEQFF
TGTGCCAGCAGTTACTCGACCAGCTACAATGAGCAGTTCTTC
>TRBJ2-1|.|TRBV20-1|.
CSASAANSYNEQFF
TGCAGTGCTAGCGCTGCGAACTCCTACAATGAGCAGTTCTTC
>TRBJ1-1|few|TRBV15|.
CATRSRLEAFF
TGTGCCACCAGGTCGAGACTGGAAGCTTTCTTT
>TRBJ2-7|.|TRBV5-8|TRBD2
CASSPAGPPYEQYF
TGTGCCAGCAGCCCAGCGGGGCCCCCCTACGAGCAGTACTTC
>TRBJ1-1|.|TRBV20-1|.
CSARDPQFPWNTEAFF
TGCAGTGCTAGAGACCCTCAGTTCCCATGGAACACTGAAGCTTTCTTT
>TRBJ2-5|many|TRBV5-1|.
CASSLAQTSETQYF
TGCGCCAGCAGCTTGGCTCAGACCTCAGAGACCCAGTACTTC
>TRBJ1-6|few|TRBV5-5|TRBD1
CASSPADRRGSPLHF
TGTGCCAGCAGCCCCGCGGACAGGAGAGGATCACCCCTCCACTTT
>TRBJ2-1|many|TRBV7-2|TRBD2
CASSVSGRSDNEQFF
TGTGCCAGCAGCGTTAGCGGGAGGTCGGACAATGAGCAGTTCTTC
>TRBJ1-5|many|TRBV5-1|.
CASSPEGGNQPQHF
TGCGCCAGCAGCCCGGAGGGGGGAAATCAGCCCCAGCATTTT
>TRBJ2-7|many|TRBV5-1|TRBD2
CASSLGLAGGSEQYF
TGCGCCAGCAGCCTTGGACTAGCGGGAGGGTCCGAGCAGTACTTC
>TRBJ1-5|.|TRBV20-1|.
CSATGNQGFLRNQPQHF
TGCAGTGCTACGGGGAATCAGGGGTTTTTAAGGAATCAGCCCCAGCATTTT
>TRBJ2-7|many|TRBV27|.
CASRGSSYEQYF
TGTGCCAGCAGGGGAAGCTCCTACGAGCAGTACTTC
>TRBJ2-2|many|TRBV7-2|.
CASSLSGLTGELFF
TGTGCCAGCAGCTTGTCGGGGTTAACCGGGGAGCTGTTTTTT
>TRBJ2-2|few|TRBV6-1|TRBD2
CASRGDAVRTGELFF
TGTGCCAGCCGGGGGGATGCGGTCCGCACCGGGGAGCTGTTTTTT
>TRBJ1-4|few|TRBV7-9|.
CASSLKPEKLFF
TGTGCCAGCAGCTTAAAACCGGAAAAACTGTTTTTT
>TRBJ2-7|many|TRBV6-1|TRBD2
CASSGIAGSYEQYF
TGTGCCAGCAGTGGAATAGCGGGAAGCTACGAGCAGTACTTC
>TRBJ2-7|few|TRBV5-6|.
CASSLGNGYEQYF
TGTGCCAGCAGCTTGGGGAACGGCTACGAGCAGTACTTC
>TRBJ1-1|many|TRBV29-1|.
CSVDVMRGTEAFF
TGCAGCGTTGATGTTATGAGGGGCACTGAAGCTTTCTTT
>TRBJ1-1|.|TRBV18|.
CASSPSRDMNTEAFF
TGTGCCAGCTCACCATCTAGGGATATGAACACTGAAGCTTTCTTT
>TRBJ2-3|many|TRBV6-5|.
CASTATWGSDTQYF
TGTGCCAGCACCGCCACCTGGGGGTCAGATACGCAGTATTTT
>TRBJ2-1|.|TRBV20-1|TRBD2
CSARGLADTYNEQFF
TGCAGTGCTAGAGGACTAGCGGATACCTACAATGAGCAGTTCTTC
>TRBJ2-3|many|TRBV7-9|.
CASRDSSDTQYF
TGTGCCAGCAGGGACAGTTCAGATACGCAGTATTTT
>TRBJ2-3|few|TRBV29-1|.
CSDLTSTDTQYF
TGCAGCGATCTGACTAGCACAGATACGCAGTATTTT
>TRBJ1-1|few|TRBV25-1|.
CASIGSGPEAFF
TGTGCCAGCATTGGATCAGGCCCAGAGGCTTTCTTT
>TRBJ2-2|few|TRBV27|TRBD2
CASSPLASGSRTGELFF
TGTGCCAGCAGTCCCCTAGCTAGCGGGAGTCGTACCGGGGAGCTGTTTTTT
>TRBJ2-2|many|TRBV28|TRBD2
CASSLPGRVGELFF
TGTGCCAGCAGTTTACCAGGGAGGGTCGGGGAGCTGTTTTTT
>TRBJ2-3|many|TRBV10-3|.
CAISDSVGDTQFF
TGTGCCATCAGTGATAGCGTTGGTGATACGCAGTTTTTT
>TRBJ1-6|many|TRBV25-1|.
CASSELAVRSPLHF
TGTGCCAGCAGTGAACTTGCAGTCCGATCACCCCTCCACTTT
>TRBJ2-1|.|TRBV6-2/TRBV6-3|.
CASSPSARYNEQFF
TGTGCCAGCAGCCCCTCCGCTCGTTACAATGAGCAGTTCTTC
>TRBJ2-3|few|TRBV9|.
CASSPRTKGLDTQYF
TGTGCCAGCAGCCCCCGGACCAAGGGACTAGATACGCAGTATTTT
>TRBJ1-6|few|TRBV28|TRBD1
CASSFPGGVEPLHF
TGTGCCAGCAGTTTTCCAGGGGGCGTCGAACCCCTCCACTTT